Shown below are 10 T cell receptor beta chains from a single sample sequenced in a study of beta chain features in type 1 diabetes. Study observations and caveats: Shortening that was moderate but significant affected the TCRB CDR3s of Type 1 diabetes patients in all four CD4+ subsets.

Sequencing targeted expressed TCRB transcripts, as all isolated RNA had been reverse transcribed. The protocol was immunoSEQ multiplex PCR, while the TCRdb copy is restricted to in-frame clones and leaves out a portion. The sample carries around 180,000 clones, over 6% recorded once. The antigens these receptors bind are not known. Sequenced material: central memory CD4+ T cells from blood. The origin of the receptors is a man younger than 35 with type 1 diabetes.

The chain carries TRBV27 and TRBJ1-1; D remains unclear. Germline V gene sequence: CDR1 MNHEY, CDR2 SMNVEV (reference sequence). The CDR3 spans 15 residues. Trimming stripped 1 base from V and 2 bases from J, with 11 bases between. The CDR3 DNA sequence: TGTGCCAGCAGTTTATGGCCAGATGGCAACACTGAAGCTTTCTTT. Amino acids: CASSLWPDGNTEAFF.

This clone has just a few counts. The chain is built from TRBV7-2 and TRBJ2-3; D unresolved. The CDR3 length is 14 residues. Germline V gives CDR1 SGHTA, CDR2 FQGNSA. Between the trimmed V and J ends, which lost 1 base and 5 bases, there was a span of 10 bases. In DNA form, the CDR3 reads TGTGCCAGCAGCTTAGACTATTATGGAGATACGCAGTATTTT. Its protein is CASSLDYYGDTQYF. The full variable domain, its missing parts supplied by reference TRBV7-2 and TRBJ2-3, is GAGVSQSPSNKVTEKGKDVELRCDPISGHTALYWYRQSLGQGLEFLIYFQGNSAPDKSGLPSDRFSAERTGGSVSTLTIQRTQQEDSAVYLCASSLDYYGDTQYFGPGTRLTVL.

This clone appeared a few times. CDR3 in amino acids: CASSLAQGVNYGYTF. In DNA form, the CDR3 reads TGCGCCAGCAGCTTGGCCCAGGGGGTGAACTATGGCTACACCTTC. The V gene is TRBV5-1, the J gene TRBJ1-2; 7 bases agree with TRBD1. The V and J ends lost 0 bases and 2 bases, in that order; junction bases with no gene match: 4. The CDR3 is 15 amino acids. Germline-derived CDR1 and CDR2 are SGHRS and YFSETQ.

This clone occurred a few times. Other DNA sequences from this sample encode an identical CDR3 as well. The V call is TRBV5-1, the J call TRBJ2-7, with 9 nucleotides matching TRBD1. CDR3 length equals 14 residues. The V gene's germline CDR1 is SGHRS and CDR2 YFSETQ. V was pared by 4 bases and J by 2 bases, with 4 bases of the junction left unmatched. The CDR3 spells CASSPTGGTYEQYF. CDR3 in DNA: TGCGCCAGCAGCCCGACAGGGGGAACCTACGAGCAGTACTTC.

The J gene is TRBJ1-1, the V gene TRBV28; possible D gene TRBD1, 6 bases. Trimming removed 6 bases at V and 6 bases at J, with 14 bases between. The CDR3 has 13 residues. Germline V lookup: CDR1 MDHEN, CDR2 SYDVKM. The DNA for the CDR3 is TGTGCCAGCAGCGGAACAGGGAAAGCTGAAGCTTTCTTT. Residues: CASSGTGKAEAFF.

The chain joins TRBV5-6 to TRBJ1-2, with D maybe TRBD1 (6 bases). Germline CDR1 is SGHDT and CDR2 is YYEEEE. The CDR3 contains 11 residues. V lost 3 bases, J lost 7 bases, and 7 bases lay in between. The CDR3 nucleotides read TGTGCCAGCAGCTCCAGGGGTGGCTACACCTTC. Amino acid sequence: CASSSRGGYTF.

This clone was picked up a small number of times. The genes are TRBV30 and TRBJ2-2; tentatively, D is TRBD1 (6 bases). Germline CDR1 GTSNPN, CDR2 SVGIG (reference sequence). Trimming removed 2 bases at V and 1 base at J, with 11 bases between. The CDR3 loop spans 15 amino acids. In nucleotides, the CDR3 is TGTGCCTGGAGTACAGGGTTGGGGAACACCGGGGAGCTGTTTTTT. This translates into CAWSTGLGNTGELFF.

As to this clone: Other DNA sequences of this sample code for an identical CDR3. The V call is TRBV18, the J call TRBJ1-2, with D possibly TRBD1 on 6 matching bases. The germline gives CDR1 KGHSH, CDR2 LQKENI. The V and J ends lost 1 base and 7 bases respectively, with 7 bases between them. The CDR3 consists of 12 residues. The CDR3: CASSPLGGGYTF. The CDR3 coding sequence is TGTGCCAGCTCACCACTAGGGGGTGGCTACACCTTC.

V is TRBV30 and J is TRBJ2-7; weak D call: TRBD2 (5 bases). The CDR3 is made up of 10 amino acids. Germline values: CDR1 GTSNPN, CDR2 SVGIG (reference sequence). Trimming pared 1 base from V and 10 bases from J, leaving 8 bases between. CDR3 in amino acids: CAWSGRIQYF. In DNA, the CDR3 is TGTGCCTGGAGTGGGAGGATTCAGTACTTC.

The gene calls are TRBV9 and TRBJ2-5; the D gene is possibly TRBD1 (6 bases). V was shortened by 2 bases and J by 4 bases, with 15 bases between the two germline ends. CDR3 length: 15 residues. The germline CDR1 and CDR2 sequences are SGDLS and YYNGEE. The CDR3 loop is CASSVRGSQGETQYF. The CDR3 DNA follows: TGTGCCAGCAGCGTCAGGGGCTCTCAAGGAGAGACCCAGTACTTC.